Below, 9 T cell receptor beta chains from the same sample are listed, as sequenced in a study of Ad26.COV2.S vaccination and SARS-CoV-2 variants. The protocol was immunoSEQ multiplex PCR, while the TCRdb copy is restricted to in-frame clones and leaves out a portion. Of about half a million clones listed, roughly nine tenths are singletons. The treatment is: roughly 19 received Ad26.COV2.S at low or high dose, single or two shots; a few received placebo; per-sample allocation not given. Each sample was drawn 63 days after the first injection (of vaccine or placebo). The sequencing used peripheral blood, collected in a trial of Ad26.COV2.S vaccine versus placebo. The receptor source for this set is a person aged 18-60 years who received the Ad26.COV2.S COVID-19 vaccine or a placebo.

A few counts support this clone. This chain connects TRBV5-1 to TRBJ2-6; perhaps D is TRBD1 or TRBD2 (6 bases each). The germline V gene has CDR1 SGHRS and CDR2 YFSETQ. The CDR3 consists of 18 residues. Trimming took off 2 bases at V and 5 bases at J, with 20 bases between the two ends. The CDR3 DNA follows: TGCGCCAGCAGCTTCGGACAGCCGGGGAGGTCTAGGGCCAACGTCCTGACTTTC. Translation gives CASSFGQPGRSRANVLTF.

V gene TRBV7-2 combines with J gene TRBJ2-7; maybe TRBD1 (5 bases). The CDR3 has 15 residues. CDR1 and CDR2 (germline): SGHTA, FQGNSA. The germline V and J ends were trimmed by 3 bases and 2 bases, with 14 bases remaining between them. The CDR3 bases are TGTGCCAGCAGCTTCATCGCTCCGACAGCCTACGAGCAGTACTTC. Its protein product is CASSFIAPTAYEQYF.

The chain is built from TRBV15 and TRBJ2-1, with D uncertain. Between the trimmed V and J ends, which lost 4 bases and 6 bases, there was a span of 10 bases. The germline V gene encodes CDR1 LNHNV and CDR2 YYDKDF (reference sequence). The CDR3 totals 13 residues. The CDR3 spells CATSTASANEQFF. CDR3 nucleotide sequence: TGTGCCACCAGCACCGCCTCGGCCAATGAGCAGTTCTTC.

V is TRBV7-3 and J is TRBJ2-6; D not resolved. Germline values: CDR1 SGHTA, CDR2 FQGTGA. The V gene lost 3 bases and the J gene lost 4 bases, with 4 bases spanning the gap. The CDR3 totals 13 residues. CDR3 nucleotides: TGTGCCAGCAGCTTCTCGGGGGCCAACGTCCTGACTTTC. It specifies CASSFSGANVLTF.

This rearrangement joins TRBV4-2 to TRBJ1-5; a weak D match, TRBD1 (6 bases). CDR1 and CDR2 from the germline V gene are LGHNA and YNFKEQ. V lost 1 base, J lost 4 bases, and 8 bases lay in between. The CDR3 totals 14 residues. The CDR3: CASSQGTDNQPQHF. The DNA for the CDR3 is TGTGCCAGCAGCCAAGGGACAGATAATCAGCCCCAGCATTTT.

The CDR3, as DNA: TGTGCCAGTAGTCTCCACCGAGCGGGAGCAGTTAGAGATACGCAGTATTTT. This sequence encodes CASSLHRAGAVRDTQYF. The genes are TRBV19 and TRBJ2-3; 8 bases are a match to TRBD2. Per germline, CDR1 LNHDA and CDR2 SQIVND (reference sequence). CDR3 length equals 17 residues. Losses at the gene ends were 5 bases for V and 5 bases for J; bases not matched to a gene: 15.

V gene TRBV27 combines with J gene TRBJ2-7; TRBD2 matches at 7 bases. J lost 3 bases, V lost 3 bases, and 14 bases had no gene match. CDR3 length equals 17 residues. The germline CDR1 and CDR2 sequences are MNHEY and SMNVEV (reference sequence). The CDR3 DNA follows: TGTGCCAGCAGTTTCTCCGGACTAGTTCGAGCCAACTACGAGCAGTACTTC. This sequence encodes CASSFSGLVRANYEQYF.

The V gene is TRBV5-1, the J gene TRBJ2-1; 8 positions agree with TRBD1. The J segment lost 7 bases and the V segment lost 5 bases, leaving 14 bases of the junction unmatched. Looked up from germline, CDR1 is SGHRS and CDR2 is YFSETQ. CDR3 length equals 16 residues. As DNA, the CDR3 is TGCGCCAGCAGTCTTGGACAGGGTGTCTCCAGAAATGAGCAGTTCTTC. Its translation: CASSLGQGVSRNEQFF.

As concerns this clone: This specimen includes other DNA sequences encoding the same CDR3. This chain joins TRBV9 and TRBJ2-1; 8 positions match TRBD1. V shed 3 bases, J shed 0 bases, and the junction held 2 bases outside the gene matches. CDR3 length: 15 residues. CDR1 and CDR2 (germline): SGDLS, YYNGEE. The CDR3, as DNA: TGTGCCAGCAGCGAAACAGGGGGCTCCTACAATGAGCAGTTCTTC. It codes for CASSETGGSYNEQFF. Full variable domain (rest looked up from reference TRBV9 and TRBJ2-1): DSGVTQTPKHLITATGQRVTLRCSPRSGDLSVYWYQQSLDQGLQFLIQYYNGEERAKGNILERFSAQQFPDLHSELNLSSLELGDSALYFCASSETGGSYNEQFFGPGTRLTVL.